This TCR beta chain was captured by sequencing in a study of T cell responses to AZD1222 COVID-19 vaccine. General study findings and limits: Possibly, clonal diversity was underestimated; donors were largely white British and included more females. The study found vaccine-associated CD4 TCRs spanning spike, dominant at 160-218 and 743-854. Repertoire collection took place solely once the T cell response had peaked.

Trimming cost V 0 bases and J 3 bases, with 8 bases left between them. Per germline, CDR1 SGHRS and CDR2 YFSETQ. The CDR3 has 14 amino acids. Second doses were pooled across both intervals (about 4 or about 12 weeks). In regard to this clone: The antigen is undetermined.

Assay: immunoSEQ multiplex PCR; the TCRdb copy retains only in-frame clones and omits some. Of some 120,000 clones in the sample, roughly nine tenths were seen once. The input for sequencing was peripheral blood, taken 28 days after the second AZD1222 dose. V and J are TRBV5-1 and TRBJ2-3; D gene ambiguous. This clonotype was sampled from an adult who received the AZD1222 COVID-19 vaccine. CDR3 loop: CASSLGAGTDTQYF. CDR3 in DNA: TGCGCCAGCAGCTTGGGGGCAGGTACAGATACGCAGTATTTT.